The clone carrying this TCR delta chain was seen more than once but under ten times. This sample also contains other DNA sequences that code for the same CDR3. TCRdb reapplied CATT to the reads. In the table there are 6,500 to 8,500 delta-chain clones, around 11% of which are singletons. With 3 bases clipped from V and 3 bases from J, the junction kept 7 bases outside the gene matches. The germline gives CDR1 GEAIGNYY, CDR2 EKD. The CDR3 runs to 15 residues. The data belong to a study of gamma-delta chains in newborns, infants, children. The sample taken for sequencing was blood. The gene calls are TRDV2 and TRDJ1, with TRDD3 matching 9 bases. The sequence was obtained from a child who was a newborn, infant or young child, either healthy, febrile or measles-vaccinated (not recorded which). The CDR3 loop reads CACDPLGDIADKLIF. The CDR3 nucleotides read TGTGCCTGTGACCCATTGGGGGATATAGCCGATAAACTCATCTTT.